Following are 3 T cell receptor beta chains from one sample sequenced in a study of T cells in Graves' hyperthyroidism and ophthalmopathy. Researchers took RNA transcripts and amplified the TCR beta CDR3 regions from them. Using the HTBI primer set, a first-round RT-PCR was run on the TCR CDR3. TCRdb processed the multiplex PCR reads anew with MiXCR; each CDR3 protein has one entry. The table includes about 690,000 distinct CDR3 sequences, 15% to 20% detected once. Sequenced sample: blood. The origin of the receptors is a man aged 45-65 years with Graves' hyperthyroidism.

This clonotype turned up a few times. The chain employs TRBV25-1 and TRBJ2-7; 7 bases map to TRBD1. This CDR3 comprises 15 residues. Germline assignment: CDR1 MGHDK and CDR2 SYGVNS. The junction had 5 bases not matched to a gene; V was cut back by 0 bases and J by 3 bases. This CDR3 reads CASSEYAGGNYEQYF. DNA of the CDR3: TGTGCCAGCAGTGAATACGCAGGGGGTAACTACGAGCAGTACTTC.

J is TRBJ2-1 and V is TRBV19; 7 bases agree with TRBD1. The germline V gene encodes CDR1 LNHDA and CDR2 SQIVND (reference sequence). V gave up 3 bases and J gave up 3 bases; unmatched junction bases: 8. The CDR3 runs to 16 residues. For the CDR3, the DNA is TGTGCCAGTAGTATTGTCGGGACAGAGTTCTACAATGAGCAGTTCTTC. Its translation is CASSIVGTEFYNEQFF.

About this clonotype: Given a much more abundant clone one base away, this may be a read error. V is TRBV2 and J is TRBJ1-1; no definite D call. This CDR3 comprises 16 residues. The germline gives CDR1 SNHLY, CDR2 FYNNEI. The CDR3 DNA sequence: TGTGCCAGCAGTCCCCACTTGATGGGAGGAGGAACTGAAGCTTCCTTT. Protein sequence: CASSPHLMGGGTEASF.